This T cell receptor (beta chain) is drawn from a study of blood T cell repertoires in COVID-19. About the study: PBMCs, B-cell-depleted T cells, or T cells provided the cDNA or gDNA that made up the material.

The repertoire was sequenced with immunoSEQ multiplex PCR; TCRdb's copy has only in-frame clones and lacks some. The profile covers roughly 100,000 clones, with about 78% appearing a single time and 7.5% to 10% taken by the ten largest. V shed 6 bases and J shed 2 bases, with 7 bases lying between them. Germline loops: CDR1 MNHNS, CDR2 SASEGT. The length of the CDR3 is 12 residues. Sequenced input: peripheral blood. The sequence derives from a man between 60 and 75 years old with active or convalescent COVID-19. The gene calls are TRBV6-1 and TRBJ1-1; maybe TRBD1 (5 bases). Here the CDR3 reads CASSRVNTEAFF. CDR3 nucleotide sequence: TGTGCCAGCAGCAGGGTAAACACTGAAGCTTTCTTT.